This is a list of T cell receptor beta chains from one sample in a study of T cell repertoires in cytomegalovirus infection. MiXCR, run by TCRdb on the reads, gives a single entry per CDR3 protein. The table records some 320,000 distinct CDR3 sequences, 25% to 35% of them present only once. These receptors' antigens are unknown. Sequencing was performed on cultured PBMCs, taken from culture after CMV antigen stimulation. Receptors were obtained from a human donor in good health (CMV status not recorded). Some clones in this sample may be carry-over from other donors' samples. The CDR3 runs from the conserved cysteine through the conserved F or W. A row's size may be missing; if present it is once, few, many or a size class.

clone_size v_call cdr3_aa
. TRBV12-3/TRBV12-4 CASIDGTDLRQQYF
. TRBV7-9 CASSLGGIGGHEQYF
many TRBV7-2 CASSLDRARQPQHF
few TRBV7-8 CASSLIPVYQPQHF
. TRBV6-5 CASIVRASGNYGYTF
many TRBV6-1 CASSRTGGSGNTIYF
. TRBV6-1 CASSPQGIGLNTEAFF
once TRBV5-6 CASSPGQVTYEQYF
few TRBV28 CASRDSGSTYNEQFF
few TRBV7-9 CASSLGGDRGQPQHF
. TRBV7-9 CASSLALRDRGETQYF
. TRBV27 CASSSWDRNEKLFF
few TRBV2 CASTGLQGNQPQHF
many TRBV7-8 CASSYRGLYEQYF
few TRBV7-3 CASSYEGWGSRTGELFF
few TRBV3-1 CASSPNGQGKRNEQFF
. TRBV4-1 CASSQPRGDEAFF
. TRBV20-1 CSAKVSSYNEQFF
. TRBV6-6 CASSIDRDQPQHF
. TRBV7-2 CASSFRQGLGEQFF
many TRBV20-1 CSAWVAGEETQYF
. TRBV7-9 CASSLWQGANSNQPQHF
. TRBV7-9 CASSTTGTSGRDTQYF
. TRBV18 CASSRKKGTGDYSNQPQHF
. TRBV6-4 CASSDRASTDTQYF
once TRBV19 CASTSPGGNEQFF
. TRBV5-5 CASTLVGGVGSEKLFF
. TRBV5-1 CASSRLLAGGPSSYEQYF
few TRBV18 CASSNVDTQYF
. TRBV5-6 CASSLVSQRGLAVYNEQFF
many TRBV7-3 CASSLFRTGDITGANVLTF
. TRBV4-2 CASSHAGGETDTQYF
. TRBV11-2 CASSLGPGPEAFF
. TRBV24-1 CATSDLQGYRFF
few TRBV2 CASSARREDYGYTF
few TRBV12-3/TRBV12-4 CASSFAGQGNEQFF
. TRBV7-2 CASSLLPRGHNYGYTF
. TRBV24-1 CATSDFQGASYNEQFF
. TRBV7-9 CASSFPAGELFF
many TRBV9 CASSGGTGGSPLHF
. TRBV6-1 CASSQGVAVNEKLFF
. TRBV7-2 CASSPRRSGTGELFF
. TRBV19 CASSTQSGAQTQYF
. TRBV7-2 CASSPTGRNQPQHF
many TRBV20-1 CSALSGAANTEAFF
few TRBV7-3 CASSDVGGSRRNEQFF
many TRBV7-6 CASSGMSSYNEQFF
. TRBV10-3 CATATSAPSTDTQYF
. TRBV11-2 CASSPIRRDRNTQYF
many TRBV12-3/TRBV12-4 CASRLGETQYF
. TRBV20-1 CSADRNTEALF
few TRBV9 CASTKGDYSGNTIYF
few TRBV7-2 CASSLTLSQDTQYF
few TRBV11-3 CASSLDREGRAFF
few TRBV7-9 CASRLAGGPYEQYF